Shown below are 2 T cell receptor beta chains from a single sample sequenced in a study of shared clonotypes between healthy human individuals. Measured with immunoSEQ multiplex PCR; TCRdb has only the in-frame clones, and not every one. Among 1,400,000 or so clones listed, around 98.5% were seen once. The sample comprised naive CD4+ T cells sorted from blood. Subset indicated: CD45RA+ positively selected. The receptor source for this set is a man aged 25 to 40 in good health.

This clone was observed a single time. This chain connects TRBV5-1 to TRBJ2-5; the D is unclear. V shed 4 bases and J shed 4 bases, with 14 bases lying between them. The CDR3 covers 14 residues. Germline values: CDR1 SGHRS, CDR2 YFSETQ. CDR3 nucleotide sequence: TGCGCCAGCAGCATCGGGCTCCCCGGAGAGACCCAGTACTTC. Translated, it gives CASSIGLPGETQYF.

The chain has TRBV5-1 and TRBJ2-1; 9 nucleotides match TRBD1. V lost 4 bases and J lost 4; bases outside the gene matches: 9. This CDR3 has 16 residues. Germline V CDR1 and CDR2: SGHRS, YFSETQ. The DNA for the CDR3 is TGCGCCAGCAGCCCACAGGGGGCGCAATCTTACAATGAGCAGTTCTTC. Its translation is CASSPQGAQSYNEQFF.